The 5 T cell receptor beta chains reported below all come from one sample, sequenced in a study of molecular identifiers for immune sequencing clone quantification. One entry per CDR3 protein, called by TCRdb with MiXCR from the PCR reads. The sample lists over 600,000 distinct CDR3 sequences; less than 20% were seen once. The specimen was naive CD8+ T cells from blood, with Jurkat cell RNA spiked in. Documented subset: FACS-sorted CD8+CD4-CCR7+CD45RA+ naive T cells. The receptors derive from a human donor in good health. Some libraries in this study had Jurkat cell RNA spiked in.

Turning to this clonotype: Since a much larger clone is just one base distant, this may be a read error. The V call is TRBV2, the J call TRBJ1-3; no definite D call. This CDR3 comprises 15 residues. In germline, CDR1 is SNHLY, CDR2 FYNNEI. The CDR3 loop is CASSETGSSGNTVYF. The DNA for the CDR3 is TGTGCCAGCAGTGAAACGGGTTCCTCTGGAAACACCGTATATTTT.

This clonotype has a handful of counts. The chain links TRBV7-9 to TRBJ2-2; the D gene is possibly TRBD2 (5 bases). CDR1 SEHNR and CDR2 FQNEAQ come from the germline V gene (reference sequence). This CDR3 has 17 residues. With 5 bases removed from V and 5 bases from J, the gap between germline ends came to 21 bases. The CDR3 protein is CASSGSGHATSTGELFF. In nucleotides, the CDR3 is TGTGCCAGCAGCGGAAGCGGCCACGCCACAAGTACCGGGGAGCTGTTTTTT.

A note on this clonotype: A much bigger clone sits one base away, suggesting this may be a read error. The chain recombines TRBV7-2 with TRBJ2-2, with D unresolved. This CDR3 contains 14 residues. V was cut by 1 base and J by 6 bases, with 9 bases left in between. CDR1 and CDR2 (germline): SGHTA, FQGNSA. Written as DNA, the CDR3 is TGTGCCAGCAGCTTAGATGGTAGGCCCGGGGAGCTGTTTTTT. This sequence encodes CASSLDGRPGELFF.

The sample holds a few counts of this clonotype. The chain carries TRBV4-3 and TRBJ2-2; tentatively, D is TRBD1 or TRBD2 (5 bases each). This CDR3 region has 18 residues. CDR1 and CDR2 from the germline V gene are LGHNA and YSLEER. The V gene lost 3 bases and the J gene lost 4 bases, with 21 bases spanning the gap. The CDR3 reads CASSHRKGLEGSTGELFF. CDR3 sequence (DNA): TGCGCCAGCAGCCACCGCAAGGGGCTAGAGGGTAGCACCGGGGAGCTGTTTTTT.

This clonotype has a count of ten or more. The rearrangement joins TRBV3-1 to TRBJ1-1; perhaps TRBD1 as D (5 bases). The ends were cut back, 1 base at V and 7 bases at J, with 10 bases in the middle. The CDR3 contains 13 residues. The germline CDR1 and CDR2 sequences are LGHDT and YNNKEL (reference sequence). For the CDR3, the DNA is TGTGCCAGCAGCCAAGTCAAGACAGTTGAAGCTTTCTTT. It yields the protein CASSQVKTVEAFF.